This is a list of T cell receptor beta chains from one sample in a study of OX40 agonist ivuxolimab in advanced cancers. The protocol was immunoSEQ multiplex PCR, while the TCRdb copy is restricted to in-frame clones and leaves out a portion. The repertoire has 85,000 to 130,000 clones, less than 95% of them found once; the top ten carry more than 0.25%. Material: CD4+ or CD8+ T cells sorted from blood, obtained in a trial of the OX40 agonist ivuxolimab. The receptor source for this set is an adult with an advanced solid tumor such as melanoma, head and neck, liver or kidney cancer. Both conserved end residues are part of each CDR3. Each record gives: V gene, D gene, J gene, clone size, CDR3 DNA, CDR3 protein. D genes are given only for firm matches. Expanded clones get a size class; other rows say once, few or many, or leave the size out.

V gene: TRBV6-6; D gene: TRBD2; J gene: TRBJ2-1; clone size: .; CDR3 DNA: TGTGCCAGCAGTAGCCTCGGACTAGCGGGAGCCAATGAGCAGTTCTTC; CDR3 protein: CASSSLGLAGANEQFF
V gene: TRBV9; D gene: .; J gene: TRBJ2-3; clone size: once; CDR3 DNA: TGTGCCAGCAGCGTATCTGACACAGATACGCAGTATTTT; CDR3 protein: CASSVSDTDTQYF
V gene: TRBV10-2; D gene: TRBD1; J gene: TRBJ2-7; clone size: .; CDR3 DNA: TGCGCCAGCAGTGAGTTCGGACAGGGTTCTTACGAGCAGTACTTC; CDR3 protein: CASSEFGQGSYEQYF
V gene: TRBV28; D gene: TRBD2; J gene: TRBJ2-2; clone size: .; CDR3 DNA: TGTGCCCCCAGTTCCGGGGCGGGAGTTGCGAGCACCGGGGAGCTGTTTTTT; CDR3 protein: CAPSSGAGVASTGELFF
V gene: TRBV6-4; D gene: .; J gene: TRBJ2-1; clone size: .; CDR3 DNA: TGTGCCAGCAGTGGAGCAGAGGCCTACAATGAGCAGTTCTTC; CDR3 protein: CASSGAEAYNEQFF
V gene: TRBV19; D gene: .; J gene: TRBJ2-7; clone size: .; CDR3 DNA: TGTGCCAGTAGTATGTTCGGGTTTACGGGCGCGGGCATCTACGAGCAGTACTTC; CDR3 protein: CASSMFGFTGAGIYEQYF
V gene: TRBV6-5; D gene: .; J gene: TRBJ2-2; clone size: .; CDR3 DNA: TGTGCCAGCAGCAGAGCGGGTACGGACACCGGGGAGCTGTTTTTT; CDR3 protein: CASSRAGTDTGELFF
V gene: TRBV7-7; D gene: TRBD1; J gene: TRBJ2-5; clone size: .; CDR3 DNA: TGTGCCAGCAGCACCGGGACAGGGGGCAAGGGTGAGACCCAGTACTTC; CDR3 protein: CASSTGTGGKGETQYF
V gene: TRBV19; D gene: .; J gene: TRBJ1-5; clone size: .; CDR3 DNA: TGTGCCAGTAGTATATCCCCCCCGGGGAGTGGAAGCAATCAGCCCCAGCATTTT; CDR3 protein: CASSISPPGSGSNQPQHF
V gene: TRBV25-1; D gene: TRBD2; J gene: TRBJ2-5; clone size: .; CDR3 DNA: TGTGCCAGCAGTGAACTCGGGACTAGCGGGATTGAGACCCAGTACTTC; CDR3 protein: CASSELGTSGIETQYF
V gene: TRBV10-3; D gene: TRBD2; J gene: TRBJ2-3; clone size: .; CDR3 DNA: TGTGCCGTCGGCGCTAGCGGGACGAGCACAGATACGCAGTATTTT; CDR3 protein: CAVGASGTSTDTQYF
V gene: TRBV5-1; D gene: TRBD2; J gene: TRBJ2-3; clone size: .; CDR3 DNA: TGCGCCAGCAGCTTGGCCGGGACTAGCGGGAGTGTAGATACGCAGTATTTT; CDR3 protein: CASSLAGTSGSVDTQYF
V gene: TRBV28; D gene: TRBD2; J gene: TRBJ2-2; clone size: .; CDR3 DNA: TGTGCCAGCAGAAAGCGGGAGGGCCGAACCGGGGAGCTGTTTTTT; CDR3 protein: CASRKREGRTGELFF
V gene: TRBV5-1; D gene: .; J gene: TRBJ2-3; clone size: .; CDR3 DNA: TGCGCCAGCAGCCCCCCGGCGGGGTTCACAGATACGCAGTATTTT; CDR3 protein: CASSPPAGFTDTQYF
V gene: TRBV7-3; D gene: .; J gene: TRBJ2-2; clone size: .; CDR3 DNA: TGTGCCAGCAGCCCAGGAAATACCGGGGAGCTGTTTTTT; CDR3 protein: CASSPGNTGELFF
V gene: TRBV4-3; D gene: .; J gene: TRBJ1-2; clone size: .; CDR3 DNA: TGCGCCAGCAGCCAAGATCCGAGGTTTGGCTACACCTTC; CDR3 protein: CASSQDPRFGYTF
V gene: TRBV29-1; D gene: TRBD1; J gene: TRBJ2-7; clone size: .; CDR3 DNA: TGCAGCGTGCGAGGGGGCGTCGAGCAGTACTTC; CDR3 protein: CSVRGGVEQYF
V gene: TRBV7-3; D gene: .; J gene: TRBJ2-2; clone size: .; CDR3 DNA: TGTGCCAGCAGCCCTAGTAGCACCGGGGAGCTGTTTTTT; CDR3 protein: CASSPSSTGELFF
V gene: TRBV2; D gene: TRBD1; J gene: TRBJ2-1; clone size: .; CDR3 DNA: TGTGCCAGCAGGGGTCGGCCCTCACAGGGGGAGCAGTTCTTC; CDR3 protein: CASRGRPSQGEQFF
V gene: TRBV16; D gene: .; J gene: TRBJ1-4; clone size: .; CDR3 DNA: TGTGCCAGCAGCCAACGGAGACCGTCAACTAATGAAAAACTGTTTTTT; CDR3 protein: CASSQRRPSTNEKLFF
V gene: TRBV18; D gene: TRBD2; J gene: TRBJ2-7; clone size: .; CDR3 DNA: TGTGCCAGCTCACCACGGGGTCTAGCGGACTACGAGCAGTACTTC; CDR3 protein: CASSPRGLADYEQYF
V gene: TRBV5-5; D gene: TRBD1; J gene: TRBJ1-5; clone size: .; CDR3 DNA: TGTGCCAGCAGCGTACAGGGGGATAGCAATCAGCCCCAGCATTTT; CDR3 protein: CASSVQGDSNQPQHF
V gene: TRBV7-2; D gene: TRBD1; J gene: TRBJ2-2; clone size: .; CDR3 DNA: TGTGCCAGCAGCCGGACAGGGGCGAACACCGGGGAGCTGTTTTTT; CDR3 protein: CASSRTGANTGELFF
V gene: TRBV7-2; D gene: TRBD2; J gene: TRBJ2-1; clone size: .; CDR3 DNA: TGTGCCAGCAGCTCCGCCGGGACTAGCTCTTACAATGAGCAGTTCTTC; CDR3 protein: CASSSAGTSSYNEQFF
V gene: TRBV5-4; D gene: .; J gene: TRBJ2-5; clone size: few; CDR3 DNA: TGTGCCAGCAGCTTGGGGCAGGGTGGATGGACAGAGACCCAGTACTTC; CDR3 protein: CASSLGQGGWTETQYF
V gene: TRBV7-9; D gene: TRBD1; J gene: TRBJ1-2; clone size: .; CDR3 DNA: TGTGCCAGCAGCATCGGGACAGAAAGTGGTGGCTACACCTTC; CDR3 protein: CASSIGTESGGYTF
V gene: TRBV6-5; D gene: .; J gene: TRBJ2-7; clone size: .; CDR3 DNA: TGTGCCACCCTAAGGGGGAGGCCGGGAAAAGAGCAGTACTTC; CDR3 protein: CATLRGRPGKEQYF
V gene: TRBV4-3; D gene: TRBD1; J gene: TRBJ2-1; clone size: .; CDR3 DNA: TGCGCCAGCAGCCATTCGGACAGGGGGCAAGATGAGCAGTTCTTC; CDR3 protein: CASSHSDRGQDEQFF
V gene: TRBV5-1; D gene: .; J gene: TRBJ2-1; clone size: .; CDR3 DNA: TGCGCCAGCAGCCCCTTTAGGACAGCGAGCAATGAGCAGTTCTTC; CDR3 protein: CASSPFRTASNEQFF
V gene: TRBV6-6; D gene: TRBD2; J gene: TRBJ2-1; clone size: once; CDR3 DNA: TGTGCCAGCACTCTCCCCCCGGGACTAGGCTACAATGAGCAGTTCTTC; CDR3 protein: CASTLPPGLGYNEQFF
V gene: TRBV2; D gene: TRBD2; J gene: TRBJ2-5; clone size: once; CDR3 DNA: TGTGCCAGCAGGGTCACTAGCGGGAGGGCCCAAGAGACCCAGTACTTC; CDR3 protein: CASRVTSGRAQETQYF
V gene: TRBV11-2; D gene: TRBD2; J gene: TRBJ2-7; clone size: .; CDR3 DNA: TGTGCCAGCAGCACAATCGGGACTAGTCGCTACGAGCAGTACTTC; CDR3 protein: CASSTIGTSRYEQYF
V gene: TRBV4-1; D gene: .; J gene: TRBJ2-2; clone size: .; CDR3 DNA: TGCGCCAGCAGCCAAGCGCGTCCCGGGGAGCTGTTTTTT; CDR3 protein: CASSQARPGELFF
V gene: TRBV7-3; D gene: .; J gene: TRBJ1-1; clone size: few; CDR3 DNA: TGTGCCAGCAGCTTATATCCGGGGGTCACTGAAGCTTTCTTT; CDR3 protein: CASSLYPGVTEAFF
V gene: TRBV28; D gene: .; J gene: TRBJ1-1; clone size: .; CDR3 DNA: TGTGCCAGCAGCTGGGGTGGGGGGTCGAACACTGAAGCTTTCTTT; CDR3 protein: CASSWGGGSNTEAFF
V gene: TRBV5-1; D gene: TRBD1; J gene: TRBJ2-5; clone size: .; CDR3 DNA: TGCGCCAGCAGCTTTCAGGACAGGGGAGAGACCCAGTACTTC; CDR3 protein: CASSFQDRGETQYF
V gene: TRBV21-1; D gene: .; J gene: TRBJ2-1; clone size: .; CDR3 DNA: TGTGCCAGCAGCAAAGCGGGAGCCGTCTCCTACAATGAGCAGTTCTTC; CDR3 protein: CASSKAGAVSYNEQFF
V gene: TRBV18; D gene: TRBD2; J gene: TRBJ2-1; clone size: .; CDR3 DNA: TGTGCCAGCTCAACCCTAGCGGGATTCTACAATGAGCAGTTCTTC; CDR3 protein: CASSTLAGFYNEQFF
V gene: TRBV27; D gene: TRBD2; J gene: TRBJ2-1; clone size: .; CDR3 DNA: TGTGCCAGCAATATTGCAGGGAGGGGCAATGAGCAGTTCTTC; CDR3 protein: CASNIAGRGNEQFF
V gene: TRBV18; D gene: .; J gene: TRBJ2-3; clone size: .; CDR3 DNA: TGTGCCAGCTCACCTCTCGGGCACAGAATCACTAGCACAGATACGCAGTATTTT; CDR3 protein: CASSPLGHRITSTDTQYF
V gene: TRBV7-9; D gene: TRBD2; J gene: TRBJ2-3; clone size: .; CDR3 DNA: TGTGCCAGCAGCTTTAGCGGGACAGATACGCAGTATTTT; CDR3 protein: CASSFSGTDTQYF
V gene: TRBV7-2; D gene: .; J gene: TRBJ2-1; clone size: .; CDR3 DNA: TGTGCCAGCAGCTTAACCATACACCCTTACAATGAGCAGTTCTTC; CDR3 protein: CASSLTIHPYNEQFF
V gene: TRBV27; D gene: TRBD1; J gene: TRBJ2-7; clone size: .; CDR3 DNA: TGTGCCAGCAGTTTAAAAGTGAGGGGACAGGGAGGCCCCTACGAGCAGTACTTC; CDR3 protein: CASSLKVRGQGGPYEQYF
V gene: TRBV25-1; D gene: TRBD2; J gene: TRBJ2-2; clone size: once; CDR3 DNA: TGTGCCAGCGGAGGGGTAGCGGGAGTGGGCACCGGGGAGCTGTTTTTT; CDR3 protein: CASGGVAGVGTGELFF
V gene: TRBV6-1; D gene: .; J gene: TRBJ2-3; clone size: .; CDR3 DNA: TGTGCCAGCAGTGAAGCGGCAGGATCTAGCACAGATACGCAGTATTTT; CDR3 protein: CASSEAAGSSTDTQYF
V gene: TRBV7-2; D gene: TRBD2; J gene: TRBJ2-7; clone size: .; CDR3 DNA: TGTGCCAGCAGCTTGGGACTAGCGGGATCCTACGAGCAGTACTTC; CDR3 protein: CASSLGLAGSYEQYF
V gene: TRBV11-1; D gene: TRBD1; J gene: TRBJ2-3; clone size: .; CDR3 DNA: TGTGCCAGCAGCTACCGGGACAGGAGCACAGATACGCAGTATTTT; CDR3 protein: CASSYRDRSTDTQYF
V gene: TRBV10-2; D gene: TRBD2; J gene: TRBJ2-6; clone size: .; CDR3 DNA: TGCGCCAGCAGTGAGAGACGGGGGGGCTTCTCTGGGGCCAACGTCCTGACTTTC; CDR3 protein: CASSERRGGFSGANVLTF
V gene: TRBV5-1; D gene: TRBD1; J gene: TRBJ2-5; clone size: .; CDR3 DNA: TGCGCCAGCAGCTCACAGGGGGCAGTGGAGACCCAGTACTTC; CDR3 protein: CASSSQGAVETQYF
V gene: TRBV6-6; D gene: TRBD1; J gene: TRBJ2-1; clone size: .; CDR3 DNA: TGTGCCAGCAGTAAGGGCACAGGGGGCTCCTACAATGAGCAGTTCTTC; CDR3 protein: CASSKGTGGSYNEQFF
V gene: TRBV15; D gene: TRBD1; J gene: TRBJ2-7; clone size: .; CDR3 DNA: TGTGCCACCAGCAACCGGGACAGGGGTCGCGAGCAGTACTTC; CDR3 protein: CATSNRDRGREQYF
V gene: TRBV27; D gene: TRBD2; J gene: TRBJ2-1; clone size: .; CDR3 DNA: TGTGCCAGCAGTTTTTTGGCGGGAGGATACAACCATGAGCAGTTCTTC; CDR3 protein: CASSFLAGGYNHEQFF
V gene: TRBV7-9; D gene: TRBD1; J gene: TRBJ2-7; clone size: .; CDR3 DNA: TGTGCCAGCAGCTTAGCAGGAGGACAGGGGAATGGCCTGTACTTC; CDR3 protein: CASSLAGGQGNGLYF
V gene: TRBV5-1; D gene: .; J gene: TRBJ2-6; clone size: .; CDR3 DNA: TGCGCCAGCAGCTTGTCGGGGACCTCTGGGGCCAACGTCCTGACTTTC; CDR3 protein: CASSLSGTSGANVLTF
V gene: TRBV21-1; D gene: .; J gene: TRBJ2-7; clone size: .; CDR3 DNA: TGTGCCAGCAGCAATGGCCAAGGGACAGCGCCTCGTTACGAGCAGTACTTC; CDR3 protein: CASSNGQGTAPRYEQYF
V gene: TRBV30; D gene: .; J gene: TRBJ2-6; clone size: .; CDR3 DNA: TGTGCCTGGAGTGTAGGGGAAGGGGCCAACGTCCTGACTTTC; CDR3 protein: CAWSVGEGANVLTF
V gene: TRBV6-6; D gene: .; J gene: TRBJ2-7; clone size: .; CDR3 DNA: TGTGCCAGCAGTTACAGGGGGACGTTCTACGAGCAGTACTTC; CDR3 protein: CASSYRGTFYEQYF